These T cell receptor beta chains were read from a single sample in a study of blood T cell repertoires in COVID-19. Profiling relied on immunoSEQ multiplex PCR, and the TCRdb table lists in-frame clones only, not all of them. Of roughly 160,000 clones detected, about four fifths appear once; the ten largest clones hold 3% to 4%. Sequencing used PBMCs or T cells enriched from blood (not recorded which). Receptors originate from a woman in her fifties or sixties who had recovered from COVID-19. Both conserved end residues are part of each CDR3. D genes are given only for firm matches. Where a row states a size, it is once, few, many or the class of an expanded clone; other rows omit it.

J gene: TRBJ1-5
D gene: .
V gene: TRBV3-1/TRBV3-2
clone size: .
CDR3 DNA: TGTGCCAGATCTAATACAGGGCCGAGCAATCAGCCCCAGCATTTT
CDR3 protein: CARSNTGPSNQPQHF

J gene: TRBJ1-2
D gene: .
V gene: TRBV20-1
clone size: .
CDR3 DNA: TGCAGTGCTAGTTCCAGGGCGGCCTATGGCTACACCTTC
CDR3 protein: CSASSRAAYGYTF

J gene: TRBJ1-2
D gene: .
V gene: TRBV3-1/TRBV3-2
clone size: .
CDR3 DNA: TGTGCCAGCAGCCGCGGGGATAGGGCCAACTATGGCTACACCTTC
CDR3 protein: CASSRGDRANYGYTF

J gene: TRBJ2-1
D gene: TRBD2
V gene: TRBV19
clone size: .
CDR3 DNA: TGTGCCAGTAGTATAGATCTAAGCGGGAGCCTCTACAATGAGCAGTTCTTC
CDR3 protein: CASSIDLSGSLYNEQFF

J gene: TRBJ1-2
D gene: .
V gene: TRBV28
clone size: .
CDR3 DNA: TGTGCCAGCAGTGGCGGGGGAACCGCTGGCTACACCTTC
CDR3 protein: CASSGGGTAGYTF

J gene: TRBJ1-1
D gene: .
V gene: TRBV2
clone size: .
CDR3 DNA: TGTGCCGGGGACACCCAGGGGACTGAAGCTTTCTTT
CDR3 protein: CAGDTQGTEAFF

J gene: TRBJ1-6
D gene: TRBD1
V gene: TRBV27
clone size: .
CDR3 DNA: TGTGCCAGCAGCTTCACAGGGGGCTATAATTCACCCCTCCACTTT
CDR3 protein: CASSFTGGYNSPLHF

J gene: TRBJ2-3
D gene: TRBD2
V gene: TRBV9
clone size: .
CDR3 DNA: TGTGCCAGCAGCGGGCCCCCCGAACTAGCGGGGGGACTCACAGATACGCAGTATTTT
CDR3 protein: CASSGPPELAGGLTDTQYF

J gene: TRBJ2-3
D gene: .
V gene: TRBV30
clone size: once
CDR3 DNA: TGTGCCTGGAGTGTAACTCAAATCACAGATACGCAGTATTTT
CDR3 protein: CAWSVTQITDTQYF

J gene: TRBJ2-3
D gene: .
V gene: TRBV5-1
clone size: .
CDR3 DNA: TGCGCCAGCAGCTTGGGACAGAGCACAGATACGCAGTATTTT
CDR3 protein: CASSLGQSTDTQYF

J gene: TRBJ2-1
D gene: TRBD1
V gene: TRBV3-1/TRBV3-2
clone size: .
CDR3 DNA: TGTGCCAGCAGCCCCTTGACAGGGGGAGAGCAGTTCTTC
CDR3 protein: CASSPLTGGEQFF

J gene: TRBJ2-3
D gene: TRBD2
V gene: TRBV5-1
clone size: .
CDR3 DNA: TGCGCCAGTGGGACTAGCGGGCTCTCCACAGATACGCAGTATTTT
CDR3 protein: CASGTSGLSTDTQYF

J gene: TRBJ1-1
D gene: .
V gene: TRBV4-2
clone size: .
CDR3 DNA: TGTGCCAGCAGCCAACCTACCGGGAACACTGAAGCTTTCTTT
CDR3 protein: CASSQPTGNTEAFF

J gene: TRBJ1-1
D gene: TRBD1
V gene: TRBV5-1
clone size: .
CDR3 DNA: TGCGCCAGCAGCATTGGGGACAGTCACACTGAAGCTTTCTTT
CDR3 protein: CASSIGDSHTEAFF

J gene: TRBJ1-1
D gene: .
V gene: TRBV29-1
clone size: .
CDR3 DNA: TGCAGCGTTGGCGGGGCTGGTATCACTGAAGCTTTCTTT
CDR3 protein: CSVGGAGITEAFF

J gene: TRBJ1-1
D gene: TRBD1
V gene: TRBV7-8
clone size: many
CDR3 DNA: TGTGCCAGCAGCACCCCTGGACAGGGGGGGTCGAACACTGAAGCTTTCTTT
CDR3 protein: CASSTPGQGGSNTEAFF

J gene: TRBJ1-2
D gene: TRBD1
V gene: TRBV20-1
clone size: .
CDR3 DNA: TGCAGTGCTGGTGGTGGCAGGGGGTCCGGCTACACCTTC
CDR3 protein: CSAGGGRGSGYTF

J gene: TRBJ2-3
D gene: TRBD2
V gene: TRBV9
clone size: .
CDR3 DNA: TGTGCCAGCAGCGAATTTAGCGGGAGCAGCACAGATACGCAGTATTTT
CDR3 protein: CASSEFSGSSTDTQYF

J gene: TRBJ1-5
D gene: TRBD1
V gene: TRBV10-3
clone size: .
CDR3 DNA: TGTGCCACCCAAGGAAACTCAGGGGGCAGTCAGCCCCAGCATTTT
CDR3 protein: CATQGNSGGSQPQHF

J gene: TRBJ2-7
D gene: TRBD2
V gene: TRBV7-2
clone size: .
CDR3 DNA: TGTGCCAGCAGCTTTGACGGACTAGCGGGGGGGCACGAGCAGTACTTC
CDR3 protein: CASSFDGLAGGHEQYF

J gene: TRBJ1-3
D gene: .
V gene: TRBV30
clone size: .
CDR3 DNA: TGTGCCTGGAGTGTATCTACTGGAAACACCATATATTTT
CDR3 protein: CAWSVSTGNTIYF

J gene: TRBJ2-1
D gene: TRBD2
V gene: TRBV11-1
clone size: .
CDR3 DNA: TGTGCCAGCAGCTTGCGGGGGGCTTTCTCCTACAATGAGCAGTTCTTC
CDR3 protein: CASSLRGAFSYNEQFF

J gene: TRBJ2-2
D gene: .
V gene: TRBV18
clone size: .
CDR3 DNA: TGTGCCAGCACCCTAGAAGTTGATACCGGGGAGCTGTTTTTT
CDR3 protein: CASTLEVDTGELFF

J gene: TRBJ1-1
D gene: .
V gene: TRBV6-5
clone size: .
CDR3 DNA: TGTGCCACCCGGCGGGGCACTGAAGCTTTCTTT
CDR3 protein: CATRRGTEAFF

J gene: TRBJ2-5
D gene: TRBD2
V gene: TRBV11-2
clone size: .
CDR3 DNA: TGTGCCAGCAGCCGGGACTACCAAAACATTCGGACCCAGTACTTC
CDR3 protein: CASSRDYQNIRTQYF

J gene: TRBJ1-5
D gene: TRBD1
V gene: TRBV24-1
clone size: .
CDR3 DNA: TGTGCCACCAGTCTTATTCGGGACAGGGGGTATAAGGCGCCCCAGCATTTT
CDR3 protein: CATSLIRDRGYKAPQHF

J gene: TRBJ1-3
D gene: .
V gene: TRBV10-2
clone size: .
CDR3 DNA: TGCGCCAGCAGTGAGTCGATCAGAAGCTCTGGAAACACCATATATTTT
CDR3 protein: CASSESIRSSGNTIYF

J gene: TRBJ2-7
D gene: .
V gene: TRBV7-2
clone size: .
CDR3 DNA: TGTGCCAGCAGCTTAGGGTATACATCCTACGAGCAGTACTTC
CDR3 protein: CASSLGYTSYEQYF

J gene: TRBJ1-5
D gene: TRBD1
V gene: TRBV6-5
clone size: many
CDR3 DNA: TGTGCCAGCAGTAAGGACAGGGATCAGCCCCAGCATTTT
CDR3 protein: CASSKDRDQPQHF

J gene: TRBJ1-2
D gene: .
V gene: TRBV28
clone size: .
CDR3 DNA: TGTGCCAGCAGTTTGAGTCGGGGAGCTAACTATGGCTACACCTTC
CDR3 protein: CASSLSRGANYGYTF

J gene: TRBJ1-1
D gene: TRBD1
V gene: TRBV30
clone size: .
CDR3 DNA: TGTGCCTGGACGGGAAAGTCCCTCGACAGGGGAGAAACTGAAGCTTTCTTT
CDR3 protein: CAWTGKSLDRGETEAFF